This TCR beta chain was found in a study of cytomegalovirus exposure and HLA in healthy donors. Study-level results: Around 160 TCR beta chains were listed as cytomegalovirus-associated. Later analysis identified a missense DCLRE1C variant that was linked to TCR beta V- and J-gene trimming. Under in vitro conditions, three CMV-associated chains were confirmed as specific for CMV antigens. A later analysis showed TCR association rates differing by HLA locus, peaking at DRB1 and lowest at HLA-C.

The PCR made use of 60 Vbeta and 13 Jbeta primers. Assay used: immunoSEQ multiplex PCR; TCRdb lists only in-frame clones, some missing. The sample shows about 190,000 clones, around 67% of them seen only once. This clone was seen a single time. The antigen is not known. V dropped 4 bases and J dropped 2; count of bases not matched to a gene: 7. This CDR3 comprises 16 residues. Germline V lookup: CDR1 MRHNA, CDR2 SNTAGT. Sequences were obtained from PBMCs. The receptor comes from a woman aged 30 to 39 in good health and CMV-seropositive. V usage is TRBV6-4 and J usage is TRBJ2-3; 9 bases are shared with TRBD2. The chain's CDR3 is CASSAVSGSATDTQYF. The CDR3 region has the DNA TGTGCCAGCAGTGCGGTTAGCGGGAGCGCCACAGATACGCAGTATTTT.